This entry features one T cell receptor beta chain sequence. The sample comes from a study of shared clonotypes between healthy human individuals. Clones were sequenced by immunoSEQ multiplex PCR, and TCRdb holds only the in-frame ones, with some missing. Of around 990,000 clones detected, 60% to 85% appear once; the ten largest clones hold 0.85% to 1%. Germline CDR1 KGHSH, CDR2 LQKENI. Trimming left V 2 bases short and J 3 bases short, with 13 bases between. The CDR3 is 15 residues long. The sequence came from a man aged 18 to 35 in good health. Some clones in this sample may be carry-over from other donors' samples. The V gene is TRBV18, the J gene TRBJ1-1, with D tentatively TRBD1 (6 bases). The sequenced material came from memory CD4+ T cells from PBMCs. The subset was: CD45RA-negative fraction. In DNA form, the CDR3 reads TGTGCCAGCTCACCAACCGGGACATGGGACACTGAAGCTTTCTTT. It encodes CASSPTGTWDTEAFF.